This T cell receptor beta chain was recorded in a study of T-cell memory formation after mild COVID-19. In the study overall: TCR clusters showed largely donor specificity. Study-wide findings and caveats: Cross-reactive memory apparently joined, as some responding clones appeared in pre-infection memory.

Trimming shortened V by 6 bases and J by 2 bases, and 10 bases separated the two germline ends. Germline values: CDR1 SNHLY, CDR2 FYNNEI. The CDR3 loop spans 13 amino acids. TCRdb analysed the 5' RACE reads with MiXCR anew, one entry per CDR3 protein. The table shows 200,000 to 300,000 distinct CDR3 sequences, with around 17% occurring only once. The sample holds a few counts of this clonotype. Antigen: not known. J is TRBJ1-2 and V is TRBV2; a possible D gene is TRBD1 (5 bases). This receptor was taken from a young man who had mild COVID-19 (a few samples of this study predate the infection). Cell type and time point are not known. Sequencing was performed on PBMCs or a T cell subset sorted from them (not recorded which). CDR3 DNA: TGTGCCAGCAGCTTTAAGGGGAACTATGGCTACACCTTC. It specifies CASSFKGNYGYTF.